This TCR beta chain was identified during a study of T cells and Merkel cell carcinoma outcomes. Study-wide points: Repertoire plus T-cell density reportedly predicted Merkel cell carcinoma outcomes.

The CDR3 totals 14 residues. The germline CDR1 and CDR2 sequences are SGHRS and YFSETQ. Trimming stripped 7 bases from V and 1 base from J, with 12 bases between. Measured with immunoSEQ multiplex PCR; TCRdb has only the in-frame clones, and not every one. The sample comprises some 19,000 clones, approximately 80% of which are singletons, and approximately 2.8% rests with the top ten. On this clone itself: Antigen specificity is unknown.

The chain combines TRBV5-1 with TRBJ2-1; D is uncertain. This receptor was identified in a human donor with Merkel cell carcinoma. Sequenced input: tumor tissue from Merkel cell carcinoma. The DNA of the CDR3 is TGCGCCAGCGCCCCACGGAGATCCTACAATGAGCAGTTCTTC. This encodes CASAPRRSYNEQFF.